The next 9 T cell receptor beta chains were all read from a single sample in a study of circulating and synovial CD4+ cells in juvenile arthritis. Data came from immunoSEQ multiplex PCR; TCRdb stores just in-frame clones and leaves some out. This table has fewer than 35,000 clones, around 95% appearing once. The specimen was CD4+ T cells from blood. These receptors all come from a human donor with juvenile idiopathic arthritis.

The chain employs TRBV30 and TRBJ2-1; D call uncertain. Germline lookup yields CDR1 GTSNPN and CDR2 SVGIG (reference sequence). Between the trimmed V and J ends, which lost 2 bases and 5 bases, there was a span of 10 bases. The CDR3 is 13 residues long. Written as DNA, the CDR3 is TGTGCCTGGAGTACCACAGTGAACAATGAGCAGTTCTTC. Its translation: CAWSTTVNNEQFF.

The V gene is TRBV6-5, the J gene TRBJ2-2; D perhaps matches TRBD2 (6 bases). CDR1 is MNHEY, CDR2 SVGAGI, per germline. The V end was cut by 6 bases, the J end by 5 bases, with 13 bases between. The CDR3 covers 14 residues. CDR3 nucleotide sequence: TGTGCCAGCAGACAGACTAGTTCAACCGGGGAGCTGTTTTTT. It is translated as CASRQTSSTGELFF.

V is TRBV13 and J is TRBJ2-6, with D possibly matching TRBD2 (6 bases). V lost 6 bases to trimming and J lost 0 bases, with 15 bases between them. The CDR3 runs 17 residues. CDR1 and CDR2 from the germline V gene are PRHDT and FYEKMQ (reference sequence). The chain's CDR3 is CASRLGGFGSGANVLTF. CDR3 DNA: TGTGCCAGCAGACTTGGGGGGTTCGGCTCTGGGGCCAACGTCCTGACTTTC.

The chain combines TRBV5-1 with TRBJ1-1, with 10 bases lining up with TRBD1. Germline V gives CDR1 SGHRS, CDR2 YFSETQ. With 4 bases clipped from V and 6 bases from J, the junction kept 6 bases outside the gene matches. This CDR3 spans 14 amino acids. For the CDR3, the DNA is TGCGCCAGCAGCCCCCTTGGGACAGGGGCTGAAGCTTTCTTT. Translating it yields CASSPLGTGAEAFF.

In the case of this clone: The junction differs from germline at one of its ends, possibly a read error. This chain links TRBV28 with TRBJ1-3, with D possibly TRBD1 on 6 matching bases. CDR1 is MDHEN, CDR2 SYDVKM, per germline. The CDR3 covers 17 residues. The CDR3 nucleotides read TGTGCCAGCAGCCTGGGAGGGGGGATAAAGCGTGGATACACCATATATTTT. Amino acid sequence: CASSLGGGIKRGYTIYF.

This chain links TRBV6-5 with TRBJ2-5; possibly TRBD2 for D (7 bases). V lost 0 bases, J lost 5 bases, and 13 bases lay in between. The V gene's germline CDR1 is MNHEY and CDR2 SVGAGI. CDR3 length: 15 residues. CDR3 sequence (DNA): TGTGCCAGCAGTTACTCGGGGGGGAGGGGGGAGACCCAGTACTTC. Translated, it gives CASSYSGGRGETQYF.

The chain recombines TRBV18 with TRBJ1-3; no reliable D call. Per germline, CDR1 KGHSH and CDR2 LQKENI. The CDR3 runs to 15 residues. Trimming removed 2 bases from V and 0 bases from J, with 8 bases in between. The CDR3 DNA reads as TGTGCCAGCTCACCAAAAAAGCCCTCTGGAAACACCATATATTTT. Translation: CASSPKKPSGNTIYF. Filled out from reference TRBV18 and TRBJ1-3, the complete variable domain reads NAGVMQNPRHLVRRRGQEARLRCSPMKGHSHVYWYRQLPEEGLKFMVYLQKENIIDESGMPKERFSAEFPKEGPSILRIQQVVRGDSAAYFCASSPKKPSGNTIYFGEGSWLTVV.

CDR3 protein: CAWSVGLDTQVRRELFF. DNA of the CDR3: TGTGCCTGGAGTGTGGGTTTAGACACACAGGTTAGGAGGGAGCTGTTTTTT. The chain links TRBV30 to TRBJ2-2; perhaps TRBD1 as D (5 bases). CDR1 GTSNPN and CDR2 SVGIG come from the germline V gene (reference sequence). CDR3 size: 17 residues. The ends were cut back, 0 bases at V and 9 bases at J, with 23 bases in the middle. Complete variable domain (other parts from reference TRBV30 and TRBJ2-2): SQTIHQWPATLVQPVGSPLSLECTVEGTSNPNLYWYRQAAGRGLQLLFYSVGIGQISSEVPQNLSASRPQDRQFILSSKKLLLSDSGFYLCAWSVGLDTQVRRELFFGEGSRLTVL.

The count of this clone is one. The chain links TRBV11-2 to TRBJ1-5; the match to TRBD1 covers 7 bases. With 3 bases clipped from V and 7 bases from J, the junction kept 12 bases outside the gene matches. The CDR3 loop spans 16 amino acids. Germline-derived CDR1 and CDR2 are SGHAT and FQNNGV. As DNA, the CDR3 is TGTGCCAGCAGCTTGGGGAAAGGGGGCGCGAGACAGCCCCAGCATTTT. Protein: CASSLGKGGARQPQHF.